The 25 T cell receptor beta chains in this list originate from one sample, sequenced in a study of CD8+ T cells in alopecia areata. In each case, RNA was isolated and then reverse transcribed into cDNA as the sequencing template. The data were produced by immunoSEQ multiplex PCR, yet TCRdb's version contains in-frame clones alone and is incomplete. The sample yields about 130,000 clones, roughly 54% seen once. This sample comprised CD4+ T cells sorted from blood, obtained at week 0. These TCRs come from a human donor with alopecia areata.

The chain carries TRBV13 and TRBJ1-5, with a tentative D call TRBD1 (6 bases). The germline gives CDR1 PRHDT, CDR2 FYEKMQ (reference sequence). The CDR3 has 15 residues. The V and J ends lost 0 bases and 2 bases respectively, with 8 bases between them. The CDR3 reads CASSLGGHGNQPQHF. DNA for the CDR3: TGTGCCAGCAGCTTAGGGGGACACGGCAATCAGCCCCAGCATTTT.

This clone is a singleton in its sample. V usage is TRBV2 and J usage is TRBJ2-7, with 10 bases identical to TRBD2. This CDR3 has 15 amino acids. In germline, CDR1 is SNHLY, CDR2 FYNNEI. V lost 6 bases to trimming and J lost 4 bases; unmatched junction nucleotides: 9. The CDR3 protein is CASSLRAGGRYEQYF. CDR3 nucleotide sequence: TGTGCCAGCAGCCTGCGAGCGGGGGGGCGGTACGAGCAGTACTTC.

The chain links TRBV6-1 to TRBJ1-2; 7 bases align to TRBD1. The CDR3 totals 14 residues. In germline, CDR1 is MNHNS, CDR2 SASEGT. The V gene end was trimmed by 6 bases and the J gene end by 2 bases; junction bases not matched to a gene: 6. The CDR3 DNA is TGTGCCAGCAGAGGACAACAGGGGAACTATGGCTACACCTTC. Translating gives CASRGQQGNYGYTF.

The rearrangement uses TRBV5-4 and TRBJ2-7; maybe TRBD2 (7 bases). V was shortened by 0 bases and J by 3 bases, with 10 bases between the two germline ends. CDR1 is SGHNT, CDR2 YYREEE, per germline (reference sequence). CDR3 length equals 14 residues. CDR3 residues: CASSLGGGDYEQYF. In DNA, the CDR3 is TGTGCCAGCAGCTTGGGAGGGGGGGACTACGAGCAGTACTTC.

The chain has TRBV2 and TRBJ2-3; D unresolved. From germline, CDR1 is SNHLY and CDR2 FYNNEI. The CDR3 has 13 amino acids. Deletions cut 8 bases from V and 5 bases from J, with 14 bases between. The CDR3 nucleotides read TGTGCCAGCGGCCGAGAGGTTGAAGATACGCAGTATTTT. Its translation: CASGREVEDTQYF.

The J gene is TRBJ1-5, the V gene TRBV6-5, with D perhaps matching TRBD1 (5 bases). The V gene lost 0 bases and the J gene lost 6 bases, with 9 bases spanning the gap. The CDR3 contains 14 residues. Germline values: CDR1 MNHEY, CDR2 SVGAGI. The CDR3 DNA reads TGTGCCAGCAGTTACTCAAAGGGGACTCAGCCCCAGCATTTT. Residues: CASSYSKGTQPQHF.

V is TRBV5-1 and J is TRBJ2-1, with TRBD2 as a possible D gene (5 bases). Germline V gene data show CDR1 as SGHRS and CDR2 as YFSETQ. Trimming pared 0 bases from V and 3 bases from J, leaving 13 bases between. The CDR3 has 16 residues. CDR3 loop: CASSLVGGSGYNEQFF. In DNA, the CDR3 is TGCGCCAGCAGCTTGGTAGGAGGCTCTGGCTACAATGAGCAGTTCTTC.

In nucleotides, the CDR3 is TGTGCCAGCAGCGTAGACTTCTCTGGGGCCAACGTCCTGACTTTC. It codes for CASSVDFSGANVLTF. The chain is built from TRBV5-4 and TRBJ2-6; unclear D gene. This CDR3 region has 15 residues. Germline loops: CDR1 SGHNT, CDR2 YYREEE (reference sequence). The germline V and J ends were trimmed by 4 bases and 0 bases, with 8 bases remaining between them.

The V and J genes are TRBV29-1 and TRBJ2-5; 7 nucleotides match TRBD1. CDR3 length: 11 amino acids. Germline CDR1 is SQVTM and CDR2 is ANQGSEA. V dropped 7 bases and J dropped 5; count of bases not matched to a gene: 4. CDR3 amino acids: CSAGTVETQYF. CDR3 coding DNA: TGCAGCGCCGGGACAGTCGAGACCCAGTACTTC.

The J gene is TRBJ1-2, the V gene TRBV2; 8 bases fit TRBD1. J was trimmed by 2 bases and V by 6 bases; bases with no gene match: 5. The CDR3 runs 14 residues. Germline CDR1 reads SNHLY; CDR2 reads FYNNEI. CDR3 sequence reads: CASSPQGANYGYTF. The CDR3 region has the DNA TGTGCCAGCAGCCCTCAGGGGGCGAACTATGGCTACACCTTC.

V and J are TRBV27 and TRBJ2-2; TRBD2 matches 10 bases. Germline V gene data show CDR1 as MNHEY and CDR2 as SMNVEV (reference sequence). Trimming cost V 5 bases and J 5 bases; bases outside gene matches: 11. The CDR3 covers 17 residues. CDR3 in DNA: TGTGCCAGCAGTCCCAATCTAGCGGGAGAGGGGACCGGGGAGCTGTTTTTT. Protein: CASSPNLAGEGTGELFF.

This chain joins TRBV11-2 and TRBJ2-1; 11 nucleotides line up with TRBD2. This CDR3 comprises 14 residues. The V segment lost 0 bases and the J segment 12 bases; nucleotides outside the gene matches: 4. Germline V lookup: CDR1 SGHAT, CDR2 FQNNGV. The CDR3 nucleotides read TGTGCCAGCAGCTTAGATCGACTAGCGGGATTGCAGTTCTTC. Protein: CASSLDRLAGLQFF.

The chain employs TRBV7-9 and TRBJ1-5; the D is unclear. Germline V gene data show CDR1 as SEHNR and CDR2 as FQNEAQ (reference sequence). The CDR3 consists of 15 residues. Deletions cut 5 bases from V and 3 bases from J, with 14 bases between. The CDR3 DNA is TGTGCCAGCAGCCCGGTCAGTGGCCTCAATCAGCCCCAGCATTTT. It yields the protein CASSPVSGLNQPQHF.

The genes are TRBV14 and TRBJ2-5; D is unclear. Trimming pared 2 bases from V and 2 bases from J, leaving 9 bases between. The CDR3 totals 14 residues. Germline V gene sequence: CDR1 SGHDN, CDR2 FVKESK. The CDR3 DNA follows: TGTGCCAGCAGCCAAATAGCATATCAAGAGACCCAGTACTTC. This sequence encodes CASSQIAYQETQYF. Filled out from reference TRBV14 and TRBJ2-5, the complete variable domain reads EAGVTQFPSHSVIEKGQTVTLRCDPISGHDNLYWYRRVMGKEIKFLLHFVKESKQDESGMPNNRFLAERTGGTYSTLKVQPAELEDSGVYFCASSQIAYQETQYFGPGTRLLVL.

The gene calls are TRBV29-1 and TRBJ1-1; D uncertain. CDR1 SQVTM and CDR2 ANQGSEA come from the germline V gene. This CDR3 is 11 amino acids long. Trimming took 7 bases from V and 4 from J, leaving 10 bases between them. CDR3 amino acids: CSADPGTEAFF. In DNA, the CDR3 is TGCAGCGCGGACCCTGGCACTGAAGCTTTCTTT.

The CDR3 region has the DNA TGTGCCAGCAGGGGATCAGGGGCACGATCACCCCTCCACTTT. The encoded protein is CASRGSGARSPLHF. This chain links TRBV25-1 with TRBJ1-6; D might be TRBD1 (6 bases). V gave up 6 bases and J gave up 10 bases, with 16 bases separating them. The CDR3 loop spans 14 amino acids. Germline loops: CDR1 MGHDK, CDR2 SYGVNS. Supplemented by reference TRBV25-1 and TRBJ1-6, the full variable domain reads EADIYQTPRYLVIGTGKKITLECSQTMGHDKMYWYQQDPGMELHLIHYSYGVNSTEKGDLSSESTVSRIRTEHFPLTLESARPSHTSQYLCASRGSGARSPLHFGNGTRLTVT.

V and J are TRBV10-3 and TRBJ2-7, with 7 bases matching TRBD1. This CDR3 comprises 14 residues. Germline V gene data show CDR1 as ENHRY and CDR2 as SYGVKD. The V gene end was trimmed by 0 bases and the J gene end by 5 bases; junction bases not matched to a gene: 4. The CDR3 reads CAISESNRGHEQYF. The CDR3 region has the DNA TGTGCCATCAGTGAGTCGAACAGGGGCCACGAGCAGTACTTC.

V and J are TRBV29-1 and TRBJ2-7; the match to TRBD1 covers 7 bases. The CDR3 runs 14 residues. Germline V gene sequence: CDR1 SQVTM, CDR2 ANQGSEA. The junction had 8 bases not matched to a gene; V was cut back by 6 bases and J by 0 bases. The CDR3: CSVETGTVSYEQYF. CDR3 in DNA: TGCAGCGTCGAAACCGGGACAGTCTCCTACGAGCAGTACTTC.

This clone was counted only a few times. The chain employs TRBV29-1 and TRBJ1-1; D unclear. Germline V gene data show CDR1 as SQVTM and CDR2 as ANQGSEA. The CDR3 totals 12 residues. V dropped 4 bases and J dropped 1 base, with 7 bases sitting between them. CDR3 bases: TGCAGCGTTGGGTGGAAGAACACTGAAGCTTTCTTT. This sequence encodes CSVGWKNTEAFF. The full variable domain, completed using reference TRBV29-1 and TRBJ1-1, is SAVISQKPSRDICQRGTSLTIQCQVDSQVTMMFWYRQQPGQSLTLIATANQGSEATYESGFVIDKFPISRPNLTFSTLTVSNMSPEDSSIYLCSVGWKNTEAFFGQGTRLTVV.

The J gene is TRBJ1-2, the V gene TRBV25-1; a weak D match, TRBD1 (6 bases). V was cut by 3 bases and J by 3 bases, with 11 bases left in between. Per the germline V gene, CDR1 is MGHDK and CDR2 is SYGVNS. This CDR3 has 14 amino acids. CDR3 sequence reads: CASSDRTVDYGYTF. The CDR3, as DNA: TGTGCCAGCAGTGACAGGACAGTCGACTATGGCTACACCTTC.

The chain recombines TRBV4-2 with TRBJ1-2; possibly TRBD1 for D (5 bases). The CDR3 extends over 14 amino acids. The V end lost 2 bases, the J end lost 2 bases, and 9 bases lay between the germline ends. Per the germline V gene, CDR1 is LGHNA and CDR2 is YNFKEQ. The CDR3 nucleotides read TGTGCCAGCAGCCAATCTTGGGGGAACTATGGCTACACCTTC. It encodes CASSQSWGNYGYTF.

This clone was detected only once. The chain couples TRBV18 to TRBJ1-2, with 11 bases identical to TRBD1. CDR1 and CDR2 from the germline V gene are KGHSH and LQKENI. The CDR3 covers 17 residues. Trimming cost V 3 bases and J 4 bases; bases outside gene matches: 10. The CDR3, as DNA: TGTGCCAGCTCACCTCAGAACGACGGACAGGGGGCCTATGGCTACACCTTC. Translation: CASSPQNDGQGAYGYTF.

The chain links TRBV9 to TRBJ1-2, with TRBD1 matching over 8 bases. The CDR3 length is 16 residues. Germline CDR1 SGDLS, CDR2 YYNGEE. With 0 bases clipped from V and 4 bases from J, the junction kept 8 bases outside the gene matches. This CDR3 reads CASSVEGRTGLYGYTF. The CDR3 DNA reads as TGTGCCAGCAGCGTAGAGGGTCGGACAGGGCTCTATGGCTACACCTTC.

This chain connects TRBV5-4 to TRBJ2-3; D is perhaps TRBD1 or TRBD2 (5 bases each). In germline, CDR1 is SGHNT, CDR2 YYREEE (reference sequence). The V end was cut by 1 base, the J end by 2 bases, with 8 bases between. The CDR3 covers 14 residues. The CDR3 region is CASSLPGTTDTQYF. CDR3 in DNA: TGTGCCAGCAGCTTGCCGGGGACCACAGATACGCAGTATTTT.

The CDR3 coding sequence is TGTGCCAGCTCACCACCCGGTCAAGCGTACGAGCAGTACTTC. This translates into CASSPPGQAYEQYF. The chain uses TRBV18 and TRBJ2-5; D remains unclear. The J call may be incorrect, as the DNA end agrees better with TRBJ2-7. From germline, CDR1 is KGHSH and CDR2 LQKENI. This CDR3 contains 14 residues.